The next 19 T cell receptor beta chains were all read from a single sample in a study of cytomegalovirus exposure and HLA in healthy donors. Sequenced by immunoSEQ multiplex PCR; TCRdb stores in-frame clones only, minus some. The sample has some 170,000 clones, around nine tenths seen once. Specimen: PBMCs. The receptors originated from a man between 18 and 35 years old in good health and CMV-seropositive.

The J gene is TRBJ2-7, the V gene TRBV19; D ambiguous. The CDR3 is made up of 14 amino acids. Trimming stripped 5 bases from V and 3 bases from J, with 14 bases between. Germline V gives CDR1 LNHDA, CDR2 SQIVND (reference sequence). CDR3 nucleotide sequence: TGTGCCAGTAGTCCTGCGACTCCGTACTACGAGCAGTACTTC. Translating gives CASSPATPYYEQYF. The full variable domain, in which reference TRBV19 and TRBJ2-7 provide the parts outside the CDR3, is DGGITQSPKYLFRKEGQNVTLSCEQNLNHDAMYWYRQDPGQGLRLIYYSQIVNDFQKGDIAEGYSVSREKKESFPLTVTSAQKNPTAFYLCASSPATPYYEQYFGPGTRLTVT.

Written as DNA, the CDR3 is TGTGCCAGCCCCGGGACTATCGGGGCCTACAATGAGCAGTTCTTC. This sequence encodes CASPGTIGAYNEQFF. The chain links TRBV2 to TRBJ2-1; 7 bases match TRBD2. The CDR3 consists of 15 residues. Germline V gene data show CDR1 as SNHLY and CDR2 as FYNNEI. J lost 2 bases, V lost 8 bases, and 9 bases had no gene match.

The chain joins TRBV4-1 to TRBJ1-1, with D hard to call. The CDR3 is 16 residues long. Germline CDR1 reads MGHRA; CDR2 reads YSYEKL. The V end lost 1 base, the J end lost 1 base, and 13 bases lay between the germline ends. CDR3 amino acids: CASSQGSGSQNTEAFF. The CDR3 DNA reads TGCGCCAGCAGCCAAGGTAGCGGCAGCCAGAACACTGAAGCTTTCTTT.

This chain joins TRBV11-2 and TRBJ2-7; 7 bases map to TRBD1. The V and J ends lost 5 bases and 2 bases, in that order; junction bases with no gene match: 6. The CDR3 runs to 14 residues. CDR1 and CDR2 from the germline V gene are SGHAT and FQNNGV. The CDR3 DNA reads TGTGCCAGCAGCAAACAGGGGAATGCCTACGAGCAGTACTTC. Protein sequence: CASSKQGNAYEQYF.

The gene calls are TRBV7-9 and TRBJ1-2, with D possibly TRBD1 on 6 matching bases. Trimming took 6 bases from V and 3 from J, leaving 23 bases between them. Germline assignment: CDR1 SEHNR and CDR2 FQNEAQ (reference sequence). This CDR3 region has 17 residues. This chain's CDR3 is CASSPLRGGALDYGYTF. In DNA, the CDR3 is TGTGCCAGCAGTCCTCTCCGTGGGGGGGCTTTGGACTATGGCTACACCTTC.

The chain uses TRBV27 and TRBJ2-3; D gene ambiguous. Per the germline V gene, CDR1 is MNHEY and CDR2 is SMNVEV (reference sequence). The V and J ends lost 2 bases and 0 bases respectively, with 9 bases between them. The CDR3 loop spans 15 amino acids. The CDR3 region has the DNA TGTGCCAGCAGTTTAGTCGGAGCTAGCACAGATACGCAGTATTTT. This encodes CASSLVGASTDTQYF.

The chain joins TRBV7-8 to TRBJ2-1, with D tentatively TRBD2 (5 bases). The germline V gene has CDR1 SGHVS and CDR2 FQNEAQ. The ends were cut back, 1 base at V and 4 bases at J, with 11 bases in the middle. CDR3 length: 15 amino acids. The CDR3 DNA reads TGTGCCAGCAGCTTAGGAACTAGTAGATACAATGAGCAGTTCTTC. It is translated as CASSLGTSRYNEQFF.

This clone was counted between two and nine times. The rearrangement uses TRBV27 and TRBJ1-2; D may be TRBD1 (6 bases). Trimming took off 5 bases at V and 4 bases at J, with 17 bases between the two ends. The length of the CDR3 is 15 residues. Per the germline V gene, CDR1 is MNHEY and CDR2 is SMNVEV (reference sequence). Here the CDR3 DNA reads TGTGCCAGCAGTATTGCAGGGGCTCACAGCTATGGCTACACCTTC. This codes for CASSIAGAHSYGYTF.

V gene TRBV7-9 combines with J gene TRBJ1-1, with D maybe TRBD1 (5 bases). The CDR3 runs to 14 residues. Germline assignment: CDR1 SEHNR and CDR2 FQNEAQ (reference sequence). V was trimmed by 5 bases and J by 4 bases, leaving 14 bases between them. As DNA, the CDR3 is TGTGCCAGCAGCGTGCAGGGTATCGGCACTGAAGCTTTCTTT. Translation gives CASSVQGIGTEAFF.

The J gene is TRBJ1-1, the V gene TRBV9, with D possibly being TRBD1 (5 bases). The CDR3 has 14 residues. With 1 base removed from V and 5 bases from J, the gap between germline ends came to 12 bases. Looked up from germline, CDR1 is SGDLS and CDR2 is YYNGEE. CDR3 in amino acids: CASSVNAGSTEAFF. CDR3 DNA sequence: TGTGCCAGCAGCGTAAACGCAGGGTCAACTGAAGCTTTCTTT.

The chain recombines TRBV7-8 with TRBJ2-7; D is uncertain. The CDR3 spans 14 residues. Trimming stripped 5 bases from V and 5 bases from J, with 16 bases between. Germline V CDR1 and CDR2: SGHVS, FQNEAQ. The DNA of the CDR3 is TGTGCCAGCAGCCCCTCTACGGTGCCGGACGAGCAGTACTTC. Protein: CASSPSTVPDEQYF.

The CDR3 here is CASSGQGLGGNEKLFF. CDR3 nucleotide sequence: TGCGCCAGCAGCGGACAAGGACTGGGAGGGAATGAAAAACTGTTTTTT. The chain recombines TRBV5-1 with TRBJ1-4; D perhaps matches TRBD1 (5 bases). Germline CDR1 SGHRS, CDR2 YFSETQ. V was cut by 4 bases and J by 5 bases, with 18 bases left in between. The CDR3 is made up of 16 amino acids.

V is TRBV19 and J is TRBJ2-3; 8 bases agree with TRBD2. In germline, CDR1 is LNHDA, CDR2 SQIVND (reference sequence). The V and J ends lost 7 bases and 5 bases, in that order; junction bases with no gene match: 5. This CDR3 region has 13 residues. CDR3 bases: TGTGCCAGTACTCCGGGACTAGGAGATACGCAGTATTTT. It specifies CASTPGLGDTQYF.

This clone showed up just a few times. The chain links TRBV2 to TRBJ2-3, with TRBD1 matching over 8 bases. Germline assignment: CDR1 SNHLY and CDR2 FYNNEI. The CDR3 contains 16 residues. V dropped 4 bases and J dropped 0; count of bases not matched to a gene: 6. In nucleotides, the CDR3 is TGTGCCAGCAGTGGACCGGGACAGGTCAGCACAGATACGCAGTATTTT. Translated: CASSGPGQVSTDTQYF.

The CDR3 sequence is CASRPPTSWDTQYF. The DNA for the CDR3 is TGTGCCAGTAGGCCTCCCACATCTTGGGATACGCAGTATTTT. The V gene is TRBV19, the J gene TRBJ2-3, with D uncertain. Deletions cut 6 bases from V and 6 bases from J, with 16 bases between. This CDR3 is 14 amino acids long. Germline-derived CDR1 and CDR2 are LNHDA and SQIVND (reference sequence).

This clone was counted between two and nine times. The V gene is TRBV29-1, the J gene TRBJ1-2; TRBD1 agrees at 8 bases. The CDR3 length is 13 residues. V shed 5 bases and J 4 bases; nucleotides not matched to a gene: 6. Germline loops: CDR1 SQVTM, CDR2 ANQGSEA. The CDR3 loop is CSVSFGTGYGYTF. The CDR3 region has the DNA TGCAGCGTTAGCTTTGGGACAGGCTATGGCTACACCTTC.

This sequence joins TRBV2 and TRBJ2-2; tentatively, D is TRBD2 (5 bases). This CDR3 contains 14 residues. CDR1 is SNHLY and CDR2 is FYNNEI in the germline V gene. V was trimmed by 2 bases and J by 7 bases, leaving 11 bases between them. CDR3 in amino acids: CASSETASIGELFF. CDR3 DNA: TGTGCCAGCAGTGAAACGGCTAGCATCGGGGAGCTGTTTTTT.

The chain has TRBV7-2 and TRBJ2-1; D might be TRBD2 (5 bases). Germline V lookup: CDR1 SGHTA, CDR2 FQGNSA. The CDR3 covers 14 residues. The ends were cut back, 3 bases at V and 9 bases at J, with 15 bases in the middle. The CDR3 sequence: CASSFPRREREQFF. The DNA for the CDR3 is TGTGCCAGCAGCTTTCCTAGAAGGGAGCGTGAGCAGTTCTTC.

Concerning this clone: A read error is the likely source, as a far larger clone sits one nucleotide away. This chain joins TRBV6-5 and TRBJ1-2; 7 bases are a match to TRBD1. From germline, CDR1 is MNHEY and CDR2 SVGAGI. The V gene end was trimmed by 6 bases and the J gene end by 7 bases; junction bases not matched to a gene: 5. The CDR3 spans 12 residues. Here the CDR3 reads CASSPRTGGYTF. As DNA, the CDR3 is TGTGCCAGCAGCCCTCGGACAGGTGGCTACACCTTC.